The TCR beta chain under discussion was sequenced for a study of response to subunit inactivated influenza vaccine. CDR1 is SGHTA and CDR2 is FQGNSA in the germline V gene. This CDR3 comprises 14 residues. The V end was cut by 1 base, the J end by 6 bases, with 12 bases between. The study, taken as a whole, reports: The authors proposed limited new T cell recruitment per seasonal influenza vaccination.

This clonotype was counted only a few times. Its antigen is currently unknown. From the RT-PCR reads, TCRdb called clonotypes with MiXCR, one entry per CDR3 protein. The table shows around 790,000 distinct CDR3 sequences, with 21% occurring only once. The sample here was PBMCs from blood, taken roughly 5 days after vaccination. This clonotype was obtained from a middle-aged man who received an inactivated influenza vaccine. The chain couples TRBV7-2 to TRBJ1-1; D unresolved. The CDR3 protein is CASSLEGGASEAFF. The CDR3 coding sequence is TGTGCCAGCAGCTTAGAAGGAGGTGCGTCTGAAGCTTTCTTT. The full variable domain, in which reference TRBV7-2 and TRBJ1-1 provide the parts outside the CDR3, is GAGVSQSPSNKVTEKGKDVELRCDPISGHTALYWYRQSLGQGLEFLIYFQGNSAPDKSGLPSDRFSAERTGGSVSTLTIQRTQQEDSAVYLCASSLEGGASEAFFGQGTRLTVV.